This entry lists 10 T cell receptor beta chains sequenced from one sample in a study of T cell responses to AZD1222 COVID-19 vaccine. Produced via immunoSEQ multiplex PCR; TCRdb's table is partial and in-frame only. The top ten clones hold less than 5% of a sample with approximately 100,000 clones, roughly 91% of them seen once. This specimen was peripheral blood, taken 28 days after the second AZD1222 dose. These receptors originate from an adult who received the AZD1222 COVID-19 vaccine.

J is TRBJ2-7 and V is TRBV5-4; 12 bases map to TRBD2. V gave up 4 bases and J gave up 2 bases; unmatched junction bases: 7. Germline V gene lookup returns CDR1 SGHNT and CDR2 YYREEE (reference sequence). The CDR3 runs 16 residues. The CDR3 nucleotides are TGTGCCAGCAGCCTTACTAGCGGGGGGCCGCCCTACGAGCAGTACTTC. Translated, it gives CASSLTSGGPPYEQYF.

DNA for the CDR3: TGCAGCGTGGTACTAGCGGGGGGCCTTATGGAGACCCAGTACTTC. Protein product: CSVVLAGGLMETQYF. This chain connects TRBV29-1 to TRBJ2-5; TRBD2 matches at 12 bases. Per the germline V gene, CDR1 is SQVTM and CDR2 is ANQGSEA. Trimming took 6 bases from V and 5 from J; bases not matched to a gene: 10. The length of the CDR3 is 15 residues.

This chain connects TRBV14 to TRBJ1-1; D is ambiguous. Germline V gives CDR1 SGHDN, CDR2 FVKESK. The CDR3 consists of 13 residues. Trimming took 2 bases from V and 0 from J, leaving 4 bases between them. This CDR3 reads CASSQTMNTEAFF. DNA for the CDR3: TGTGCCAGCAGCCAAACCATGAACACTGAAGCTTTCTTT.

This chain uses TRBV30 with TRBJ1-6, with D possibly TRBD1 on 6 matching bases. This CDR3 has 15 residues. The V gene's germline CDR1 is GTSNPN and CDR2 SVGIG (reference sequence). The V gene lost 0 bases and the J gene lost 7 bases, with 13 bases spanning the gap. Here the CDR3 reads CAWSVPQGWNSPLHF. The CDR3 DNA reads as TGTGCCTGGAGTGTACCGCAGGGGTGGAATTCACCCCTCCACTTT.

The chain links TRBV2 to TRBJ1-2; 9 bases map to TRBD1. The CDR3 loop spans 16 amino acids. The junction had 10 bases not matched to a gene; V was cut back by 2 bases and J by 6 bases. The germline gives CDR1 SNHLY, CDR2 FYNNEI. For the CDR3, the DNA is TGTGCCAGCAGTGAATGGGACAGGGTGTTAACAGATGGCTACACCTTC. This gives the protein CASSEWDRVLTDGYTF.

This clone was picked up one time. The chain recombines TRBV10-3 with TRBJ2-2, with 8 bases lining up with TRBD1. The CDR3 loop spans 13 amino acids. Trimming took 5 bases from V and 7 from J; bases not matched to a gene: 3. Germline lookup yields CDR1 ENHRY and CDR2 SYGVKD. CDR3 bases: TGTGCCATCAGTCCACAGGGGGTCGGGGAGCTGTTTTTT. This gives the protein CAISPQGVGELFF.

About this clone itself: Relative to the germline gene, one junction end is altered; a read error may explain this. This rearrangement joins TRBV5-1 to TRBJ1-6; D possibly corresponds to TRBD1 (5 bases). The length of the CDR3 is 12 residues. The V gene's germline CDR1 is SGHRS and CDR2 YFSETQ. Here the CDR3 reads CASSLDQGPGYF. The CDR3 nucleotides are TGCGCCAGCAGCTTGGACCAGGGTCCCGGATACTTT.

The rearrangement joins TRBV21-1 to TRBJ1-2; the table gives TRBD1 as D, unverified against the DNA. TRBV21-1 is assigned pseudogene status. The CDR3 loop spans 14 amino acids. CDR3 loop: CASSKCSHYYGYTF. The CDR3 DNA follows: TGTGCCAGCAGCAAATGTTCACATTACTATGGCTACACCTTC.

The J gene is TRBJ2-2, the V gene TRBV5-6, with TRBD2 identical over 7 bases. J lost 1 base, V lost 4 bases, and 7 bases had no gene match. Germline CDR1 reads SGHDT; CDR2 reads YYEEEE. This CDR3 is 16 amino acids long. The chain's CDR3 is CASSTLGGGNTGELFF. In DNA, the CDR3 is TGTGCCAGCAGCACCCTTGGCGGGGGGAACACCGGGGAGCTGTTTTTT.

This clone was recorded a few times. J is TRBJ2-3 and V is TRBV5-1; a weak D match, TRBD2 (6 bases). Germline V CDR1 and CDR2: SGHRS, YFSETQ. V was shortened by 1 base and J by 4 bases, with 13 bases between the two germline ends. The CDR3 has 15 amino acids. The CDR3 region is CASSLFGGRSDTQYF. The CDR3 DNA follows: TGCGCCAGCAGCTTGTTCGGGGGTAGGTCAGATACGCAGTATTTT.